Below, 5 T cell receptor beta chains from the same sample are listed, as sequenced in a study of T-cell reconstitution after alpha-beta-depleted transplantation in children. Preparation of the TCRbeta library involved a method that used unique molecular identifiers. MiXCR was run by TCRdb on the PCR reads, yielding one entry per CDR3 protein. Among about 440,000 distinct CDR3 sequences listed, approximately 42% were seen once. Sequenced here: PBMCs, sampled before TCRalphabeta/CD19-depleted stem cell transplant. These receptors all stem from a girl aged 2-10 years with aplastic anemia, due to receive a stem cell transplant.

The V gene is TRBV5-5, the J gene TRBJ2-1, with D possibly TRBD2 on 5 matching bases. V lost 5 bases and J lost 2, with 17 bases in between. CDR1 is SGHKS and CDR2 is YYEKEE in the germline V gene (reference sequence). This CDR3 has 16 residues. CDR3 sequence (DNA): TGTGCCAGCAGTGACCATGGGAGAGGTCCCTACAATGAGCAGTTCTTC. Amino acid sequence: CASSDHGRGPYNEQFF.

For the CDR3, the DNA is TGTGCCAGTAGTGCCGGGACAACGAACACCGGGGAGCTGTTTTTT. Its translation: CASSAGTTNTGELFF. This chain links TRBV19 with TRBJ2-2; D is perhaps TRBD1 (6 bases). CDR1 LNHDA and CDR2 SQIVND come from the germline V gene (reference sequence). The CDR3 runs to 15 residues. The V and J ends lost 5 bases and 0 bases respectively, with 10 bases between them.

There are many counts of this clonotype. The chain uses TRBV20-1 and TRBJ1-1; 12 bases fit TRBD1. V gave up 1 base and J gave up 1 base; unmatched junction bases: 13. Germline loops: CDR1 DFQATT, CDR2 SNEGSKA (reference sequence). The CDR3 totals 19 residues. The CDR3 DNA reads as TGCAGTGCTAGAGGGGGATTTAAGGGACAGGGGGCAAGGAACACTGAAGCTTTCTTT. Protein product: CSARGGFKGQGARNTEAFF.

This chain connects TRBV5-1 to TRBJ1-3; D gene uncertain. The germline V gene has CDR1 SGHRS and CDR2 YFSETQ. The CDR3 has 19 amino acids. V lost 0 bases and J 2 bases, leaving 21 bases between the germline ends. As DNA, the CDR3 is TGCGCCAGCAGCTTGGCAGGTTTAAGGGTCGTTCCCCCTGGAAACACCATATATTTT. Its translation: CASSLAGLRVVPPGNTIYF. Full variable domain (outside the CDR3, taken from reference TRBV5-1 and TRBJ1-3): KAGVTQTPRYLIKTRGQQVTLSCSPISGHRSVSWYQQTPGQGLQFLFEYFSETQRNKGNFPGRFSGRQFSNSRSEMNVSTLELGDSALYLCASSLAGLRVVPPGNTIYFGEGSWLTVV.

V and J are TRBV28 and TRBJ1-5, with 9 bases fitting TRBD1. The CDR3 has 16 amino acids. With 6 bases clipped from V and 7 bases from J, the junction kept 13 bases outside the gene matches. The germline V gene has CDR1 MDHEN and CDR2 SYDVKM. DNA of the CDR3: TGTGCCAGCAGGTCCTCCCGGACAGGGGTTTGGCAGCCCCAGCATTTT. It specifies CASRSSRTGVWQPQHF. The variable domain in full, with the rest retrieved from reference TRBV28 and TRBJ1-5, is DVKVTQSSRYLVKRTGEKVFLECVQDMDHENMFWYRQDPGLGLRLIYFSYDVKMKEKGDIPEGYSVSREKKERFSLILESASTNQTSMYLCASRSSRTGVWQPQHFGDGTRLSIL.